The subject of this entry is one T cell receptor beta chain. The data belong to a study of blood T cells in healthy people across ages. Turning to the study itself: About one barcoded TCR beta cDNA was captured per two T cells.

Primed by a sample-barcoded 5' primer and a J-beta primer mix, a second PCR proceeded for 7 to 11 cycles. TCRdb processed the 5' RACE reads anew with MiXCR; each CDR3 protein has one entry. This table has about 760,000 distinct CDR3 sequences, about 61% appearing once. The study drew donors from healthy Caucasian individuals in Russia aged about 6 to 100. The germline CDR1 and CDR2 sequences are SEHNR and FQNEAQ (reference sequence). The length of the CDR3 is 15 residues. The V gene end was trimmed by 5 bases and the J gene end by 1 base; junction bases not matched to a gene: 7. The chain combines TRBV7-9 with TRBJ2-7; 8 nucleotides align to TRBD1. Input material: blood. This TCR derives from a man aged 35 to 55 in good health. CDR3 in DNA: TGTGCCAGCAGCCCCATCGACAGGGGTTCCTACGAGCAGTACTTC. It is translated as CASSPIDRGSYEQYF.